These 25 T cell receptor beta chains came from one sample sequenced in a study of CD8+CD57+ T cells in acquired aplastic anemia. For CDR3 and TCR beta VDJ profiling, genomic DNA was the template used. MiXCR was run by TCRdb on the reads, yielding one entry per CDR3 protein. The sample contains about 190,000 distinct CDR3 sequences, approximately 52% of which appear only once. Sequencing was performed on sorted CD4+, CD8+, or CD8+CD57+ T cells (not recorded which) from PBMCs. The receptor set was obtained from a human donor in good health, serving as a control.

The V and J genes are TRBV19 and TRBJ2-7; D possibly corresponds to TRBD1 (6 bases). The V end was cut by 3 bases, the J end by 4 bases, with 16 bases between. Germline CDR1 and CDR2: LNHDA and SQIVND (reference sequence). CDR3 size: 15 residues. CDR3 coding DNA: TGTGCCAGTAGTATTGTAGCAGGGGATCCGTACGAGCAGTACTTC. Translation: CASSIVAGDPYEQYF. The complete variable domain, with remaining parts taken from reference TRBV19 and TRBJ2-7, reads DGGITQSPKYLFRKEGQNVTLSCEQNLNHDAMYWYRQDPGQGLRLIYYSQIVNDFQKGDIAEGYSVSREKKESFPLTVTSAQKNPTAFYLCASSIVAGDPYEQYFGPGTRLTVT.

The CDR3 loop is CAISVLGETQYF. The CDR3 DNA sequence: TGTGCCATCAGCGTGCTGGGGGAGACCCAGTACTTC. The chain recombines TRBV10-3 with TRBJ2-5; D remains ambiguous. The germline V gene has CDR1 ENHRY and CDR2 SYGVKD. Trimming shortened V by 6 bases and J by 5 bases, and 10 bases separated the two germline ends. The CDR3 extends over 12 amino acids.

This clonotype was detected ten times or more. CDR3 loop: CASSLRYRGTDYSYEQYF. The DNA of the CDR3 is TGTGCCAGCAGCTTAAGGTACAGGGGGACAGACTACTCCTACGAGCAGTACTTC. This chain uses TRBV7-9 with TRBJ2-7; TRBD1 matches 8 bases. Germline V gene lookup returns CDR1 SEHNR and CDR2 FQNEAQ (reference sequence). The CDR3 runs to 18 residues. V trimming: 2 bases; J trimming: 0 bases; junction bases outside the gene matches: 12.

This clonotype was detected ten times or more. This chain links TRBV20-1 with TRBJ2-5, with D unresolved. The length of the CDR3 is 14 residues. Looked up from germline, CDR1 is DFQATT and CDR2 is SNEGSKA (reference sequence). V was cut by 0 bases and J by 5 bases, with 13 bases left in between. CDR3 sequence: CSAREKPLRETQYF. The CDR3 nucleotides read TGCAGTGCTAGAGAGAAACCCCTTCGGGAGACCCAGTACTTC.

About this clonotype itself: A read error may be the cause here, since a much bigger clone is one base away. This chain connects TRBV24-1 to TRBJ2-7; 7 bases map to TRBD1. Losses at the gene ends were 11 bases for V and 4 bases for J; bases not matched to a gene: 13. The CDR3 totals 14 residues. Germline V gene data show CDR1 as KGHDR and CDR2 as SFDVKD. DNA for the CDR3: TGTGCCAGCGGTTTGCCTCAGACAGGGTACGAGCAGTACTTC. Residues: CASGLPQTGYEQYF.

This chain uses TRBV5-5 with TRBJ2-1; maybe TRBD2 (5 bases). This CDR3 is 15 amino acids long. CDR1 and CDR2 from the germline V gene are SGHKS and YYEKEE (reference sequence). V shed 2 bases and J shed 6 bases, with 15 bases lying between them. CDR3 sequence reads: CASSLFRGGSNEQFF. The CDR3 DNA reads TGTGCCAGCAGCTTATTTAGAGGAGGCTCCAATGAGCAGTTCTTC.

V usage is TRBV20-1 and J usage is TRBJ2-3, with D possibly matching TRBD2 (6 bases). CDR1 and CDR2 from the germline V gene are DFQATT and SNEGSKA (reference sequence). This CDR3 has 16 residues. Trimming cost V 3 bases and J 2 bases, with 18 bases left between them. CDR3 sequence: CSARGSRGALTDTQYF. CDR3 coding DNA: TGCAGTGCTAGGGGATCTCGCGGGGCCCTCACAGATACGCAGTATTTT.

The chain employs TRBV5-4 and TRBJ1-1; D is unresolved. The CDR3 runs to 13 residues. Germline V gene data show CDR1 as SGHNT and CDR2 as YYREEE (reference sequence). V lost 4 bases and J 7 bases, leaving 14 bases between the germline ends. CDR3 loop: CASSPDTSGEAFF. The CDR3 nucleotides are TGTGCCAGCAGCCCAGACACCTCGGGTGAAGCTTTCTTT.

This clonotype showed up just once. The V call is TRBV19, the J call TRBJ1-1; D is ambiguous. V shed 3 bases and J shed 3 bases, with 11 bases lying between them. This CDR3 has 14 amino acids. Germline CDR1 LNHDA, CDR2 SQIVND (reference sequence). Written as DNA, the CDR3 is TGTGCCAGTAGTATCAGCGACGGGTACACTGAAGCTTTCTTT. Translation gives CASSISDGYTEAFF.

The V and J genes are TRBV25-1 and TRBJ2-7; a weak D match, TRBD1 (8 bases). V dropped 4 bases and J dropped 5 bases, with 15 bases sitting between them. CDR1 and CDR2 (germline): MGHDK, SYGVNS. The CDR3 sequence is 14 residues long. CDR3 amino acids: CASSGGGRGHEQYF. The CDR3 nucleotides are TGTGCCAGCAGTGGGGGGGGCAGGGGGCACGAGCAGTACTTC.

This rearrangement joins TRBV5-8 to TRBJ2-7, with D perhaps TRBD1 (6 bases). The CDR3 covers 12 residues. Germline V gene lookup returns CDR1 SGHTS and CDR2 YDEGEE. V gave up 4 bases and J gave up 3 bases, with 8 bases separating them. CDR3 amino acids: CASSMDSYEQYF. The CDR3 region has the DNA TGTGCCAGCAGCATGGACAGCTACGAGCAGTACTTC.

The chain recombines TRBV7-3 with TRBJ1-3; D might be TRBD1 (5 bases). The germline gives CDR1 SGHTA, CDR2 FQGTGA. The CDR3 runs 16 residues. The ends were cut back, 8 bases at V and 0 bases at J, with 17 bases in the middle. The CDR3 bases are TGTGCCAGCCTCCTGGGGAGGGGCCACTCTGGAAACACCATATATTTT. Translated, it gives CASLLGRGHSGNTIYF.

The genes are TRBV20-1 and TRBJ1-6; D may be TRBD1 (5 bases). The CDR3 runs 13 residues. CDR1 DFQATT and CDR2 SNEGSKA come from the germline V gene (reference sequence). With 3 bases removed from V and 9 bases from J, the gap between germline ends came to 12 bases. The CDR3 coding sequence is TGCAGTGCTAGCGAGGGACGGGGTTCACCCCTCCACTTT. Protein sequence: CSASEGRGSPLHF.

This sequence joins TRBV3-1 and TRBJ1-3, with unresolved D. This CDR3 comprises 14 residues. Trimming removed 4 bases from V and 2 bases from J, with 9 bases in between. Germline V gene lookup returns CDR1 LGHDT and CDR2 YNNKEL (reference sequence). The CDR3 nucleotides are TGTGCCAGCAGCCCCCAGAGGCCTGGAAACACCATATATTTT. Its protein is CASSPQRPGNTIYF. The full variable domain, rest sourced from reference TRBV3-1 and TRBJ1-3, is DTAVSQTPKYLVTQMGNDKSIKCEQNLGHDTMYWYKQDSKKFLKIMFSYNNKELIINETVPNRFSPKSPDKAHLNLHINSLELGDSAVYFCASSPQRPGNTIYFGEGSWLTVV.

This CDR3 reads CSGTGPEGYGYTF. CDR3 sequence (DNA): TGCAGCGGGACAGGGCCAGAAGGCTATGGCTACACCTTC. The chain couples TRBV20-1 to TRBJ1-2, with TRBD1 matching 9 bases. Germline V gene data show CDR1 as DFQATT and CDR2 as SNEGSKA (reference sequence). The CDR3 runs to 13 residues.

DNA of the CDR3: TGTGCCAGCAGCTCCGTGGGTGGGACCGGGGAGCTGTTTTTT. Its translation: CASSSVGGTGELFF. The rearrangement uses TRBV7-9 and TRBJ2-2; D ambiguous. V gave up 4 bases and J gave up 5 bases, with 11 bases separating them. The CDR3 loop spans 14 amino acids. Germline V gene lookup returns CDR1 SEHNR and CDR2 FQNEAQ (reference sequence).

The chain employs TRBV13 and TRBJ2-7; 10 bases agree with TRBD1. CDR1 is PRHDT and CDR2 is FYEKMQ in the germline V gene (reference sequence). CDR3 length equals 15 residues. Trimming cost V 5 bases and J 3 bases; bases outside gene matches: 7. CDR3: CASSVQGQGFYEQYF. The CDR3 DNA reads as TGTGCCAGCAGCGTTCAGGGACAGGGGTTCTACGAGCAGTACTTC.

This clonotype was detected ten times or more. The chain combines TRBV20-1 with TRBJ2-5; 14 bases are shared with TRBD2. Germline CDR1 and CDR2: DFQATT and SNEGSKA (reference sequence). Trimming removed 2 bases from V and 5 bases from J; junction bases left unmatched: 13. The CDR3 spans 18 residues. CDR3 protein: CSARTGGTSGGGAETQYF. In nucleotides, the CDR3 is TGCAGTGCTAGAACTGGCGGGACTAGCGGGGGTGGAGCGGAGACCCAGTACTTC.

About this clonotype itself: The DNA is omitted, as the CDR3 cannot be located on it reliably, and the CDR3 follows TCRdb's listing. The chain recombines TRBV7-3 with TRBJ1-3. Germline CDR1 is SGHTA and CDR2 is FQGTGA. The CDR3 is 21 residues long, ends included. CDR3: CASSLTAAGQEAFFGQGTIYF.

This clonotype was picked up many times. The J gene is TRBJ2-7, the V gene TRBV4-2; D may match TRBD1 or TRBD2 (5 bases each). The germline V and J ends were trimmed by 0 bases and 2 bases, with 17 bases remaining between them. The germline CDR1 and CDR2 sequences are LGHNA and YNFKEQ. This CDR3 is 17 amino acids long. Here the CDR3 reads CASSQDLFQGPTYEQYF. The CDR3 region has the DNA TGTGCCAGCAGCCAAGACCTATTCCAGGGACCCACCTACGAGCAGTACTTC.

This clonotype was observed once. The chain carries TRBV7-2 and TRBJ2-1; D remains ambiguous. The CDR3 spans 14 residues. The V gene lost 5 bases and the J gene lost 7 bases, with 15 bases spanning the gap. CDR1 SGHTA and CDR2 FQGNSA come from the germline V gene. The DNA of the CDR3 is TGTGCCAGCAGCCTAAGGCGAGGCCCTAATGAGCAGTTCTTC. Encoded protein: CASSLRRGPNEQFF.

A word on this clonotype: In this CDR3 the conserved last residue, phenylalanine or tryptophan, is missing, so a read error is likely. This chain joins TRBV10-2 and TRBJ2-1, with D maybe TRBD2 (5 bases). The V end was cut by 7 bases, the J end by 1 base, with 11 bases between. This CDR3 is 14 amino acids long. From germline, CDR1 is WSHSY and CDR2 SAAADI. CDR3 residues: CASKLRGSYNEQFL. The CDR3 nucleotides are TGCGCCAGCAAGCTACGGGGATCCTACAATGAGCAGTTCCTC.

The chain recombines TRBV7-2 with TRBJ1-4; 8 positions agree with TRBD1. This CDR3 contains 14 residues. Losses at the gene ends were 3 bases for V and 7 bases for J; bases not matched to a gene: 4. CDR1 and CDR2 from the germline V gene are SGHTA and FQGNSA. CDR3 in DNA: TGTGCCAGCAGCTTGGGGACAGGTATTGAAAAACTGTTTTTT. Its protein is CASSLGTGIEKLFF.

This clonotype came up a few times. The J gene is TRBJ2-7, the V gene TRBV10-1, with 9 nucleotides matching TRBD1. V trimming: 4 bases; J trimming: 6 bases; junction bases outside the gene matches: 7. In germline, CDR1 is WNHNN, CDR2 SYGVQD (reference sequence). This CDR3 comprises 14 residues. The chain's CDR3 is CASSGDRVSAEQYF. The CDR3 DNA reads TGCGCCAGCAGTGGGGACAGGGTATCAGCCGAGCAGTACTTC.

The chain employs TRBV29-1 and TRBJ2-6; D tentatively reads TRBD1 or TRBD2 (5 bases each). Germline-derived CDR1 and CDR2 are SQVTM and ANQGSEA. The CDR3 length is 17 residues. Trimming pared 8 bases from V and 2 bases from J, leaving 22 bases between. The CDR3 DNA reads as TGCAGCTACATCGGGGACGGGGAAAGCCCTGGGGCCAACGTCCTGACTTTC. Its protein product is CSYIGDGESPGANVLTF.